This T cell receptor (beta chain) was captured in a study of CD8 T cells in ankylosing spondylitis. The CDR3 contains 15 residues. At least ten counts were recorded for this clonotype. Its specificity is not known. TCRdb called the 5' RACE reads again in MiXCR, with one record for every CDR3 protein. The table records roughly 490,000 distinct CDR3 sequences, 5.3% of them present only once. Whole-study findings and limits: A TCR beta motif made of fewer than 10 highly homologous variants seemed typical of ankylosing spondylitis blood. Disease-linked clones reportedly showed significant enrichment in matched ankylosing spondylitis synovial fluid. Within peripheral blood, clones linked to disease were CD8+ and relatively rare.

The TCR comes from a male donor with ankylosing spondylitis. V and J are TRBV21-1 and TRBJ1-2. TRBV21-1 has pseudogene status. The sequencing input was blood, either unsorted or a sorted T cell fraction (not recorded which). The CDR3 loop is CASSKKEGTHYGYTF. As DNA, the CDR3 is TGTGCCAGCAGCAAAAAGGAGGGGACCCACTATGGCTACACCTTC.